This TCR beta chain was identified during a study of blood T cell repertoires in COVID-19. Study context: Collection of acute and convalescent COVID-19 samples took place in the United States, Italy and Spain. From T cells, B-cell-depleted T cells, or PBMCs came the material, which was cDNA or gDNA.

The V gene lost 4 bases and the J gene lost 2 bases, with 18 bases spanning the gap. This CDR3 is built from 16 residues. The germline CDR1 and CDR2 sequences are KGHSH and LQKENI. Seattle's enrolled individuals joined amid active infection and were then monitored longitudinally. Assay used: immunoSEQ multiplex PCR; TCRdb lists only in-frame clones, some missing. There are around 300,000 clones in the sample; approximately 93% occur only once, and over 2% lies in the top ten. The rearrangement links TRBV18 to TRBJ2-7; the D gene is possibly TRBD1 (6 bases). Sequencing was performed on peripheral blood. This receptor was obtained from a woman aged 25 to 39 with COVID-19, enrolled during active disease. In DNA form, the CDR3 reads TGTGCCAGCTCACAAAGCGTTGGACAGAGCCCCTACGAGCAGTACTTC. This gives the protein CASSQSVGQSPYEQYF.